Below, one T cell receptor beta chain is given with its context. Its cognate antigen is unknown. The record originates from a study of beta chain features in type 1 diabetes. Whole-study results and caveats: VDJ junctions from patients with type 1 diabetes contained fewer insertions and more deletions.

The entirety of the isolated RNA underwent reverse transcription, so expressed TCRB transcripts were sequenced. Repertoires were generated with immunoSEQ multiplex PCR, while TCRdb's copy carries only in-frame clones and drops some. The table lists roughly 500,000 clones, around 30% of them singletons. The sequencing input was naive CD4+ T cells from blood. The source is a man aged 18 to 30 in good health.

CDR3 bases: TGTGCCTGGAGTGATGCGGTATCCTCCTACGAGCAGTACTTC. Its protein product is CAWSDAVSSYEQYF. The chain employs TRBV30 and TRBJ2-7; D call uncertain. V lost 1 base, J lost 0 bases, and 10 bases lay in between. Germline V CDR1 and CDR2: GTSNPN, SVGIG (reference sequence). This CDR3 is 14 amino acids long.